The sequence of this T cell receptor beta chain was determined in a study of human T cells and chemical hapten exposure. In the original workflow: Sample TCR counts, which ranged from roughly 20,000 to 690,600, had a median of roughly 99,000. Via MiXCR, TCRdb re-called the RACE reads, giving one row per CDR3 protein. The V and J calls reflect TCRdb's pipeline rather than the authors' work. Among some 400,000 distinct CDR3 sequences, 5% to 6.5% were seen once, and the ten largest hold 2.5% to 3%. V was pared by 6 bases and J by 2 bases, with 14 bases between. Germline V gene lookup returns CDR1 DFQATT and CDR2 SNEGSKA (reference sequence). The CDR3 loop spans 14 amino acids. The time point: pre-sensitization, week 0. Treatment here: therapeutic diphenylcyclopropenone sensitization with weekly scalp DPC. This clonotype was seen repeatedly, ten times or more.

The starting material was whole blood, obtained in connection with sensitization to the hapten diphenylcyclopropenone (DPC). V usage is TRBV20-1 and J usage is TRBJ1-5; tentative D call: TRBD1 (6 bases). The TCR sequence derives from a woman between 45 and 65 years old with alopecia areata. Some clones in this sample may be carry-over from other donors' samples. CDR3 in DNA: TGCAGTGCGGTTCCAGGGGCGGGCAATCAGCCCCAGCATTTT. It encodes CSAVPGAGNQPQHF.